This TCR beta chain was identified in a study of cytomegalovirus exposure and HLA in healthy donors. Unmatched junction bases numbered 6, after V lost 5 bases and J lost 1 base. This CDR3 region has 17 residues. CDR1 and CDR2 from the germline V gene are SEHNR and FQNEAQ (reference sequence). In its sample, this clone was seen a few times. Primers: 60 Vbeta forward and 13 Jbeta reverse. Profiled with immunoSEQ multiplex PCR; TCRdb holds only in-frame clones, not every one. The sample contains some 110,000 clones, 80% to 85% of which appear only once. Sequenced sample: PBMCs. The source is a man aged 25-45 years in good health and CMV-seronegative. This chain joins TRBV7-9 and TRBJ2-3; 13 bases line up with TRBD2. Written as DNA, the CDR3 is TGTGCCAGCAGCAACAAACTAGCGGGGGGGGGCACAGATACGCAGTATTTT. This gives the protein CASSNKLAGGGTDTQYF.